The clone carrying this T cell receptor (beta chain) has a handful of counts. The antigen remains unidentified. Germline V lookup: CDR1 MGHDK, CDR2 SYGVNS. V gave up 8 bases and J gave up 4 bases; unmatched junction bases: 2. The CDR3 has 11 amino acids. This sample stems from a study of blood T cells in healthy people across ages. Alongside a J-beta primer mix, a sample-barcoded 5' primer served in a second PCR lasting roughly 7 to 11 cycles. One entry per CDR3 protein, called by TCRdb with MiXCR from the 5' RACE reads. Of roughly 1.6 million distinct CDR3 sequences in the sample, approximately 32% were seen once. Findings and limits, study-wide: Higher diversity, along with more naive CD4+ cells, distinguished long-lived donors from aged donors. PBMCs left unsorted prevented a conclusive naive versus antigen-experienced comparison. A strong correlation was found between TCR beta diversity and the percentage of naive T cells.

Extraction of total RNA produced a minimum of 5 micrograms from each sample. The sample taken for sequencing was blood. This receptor was taken from a woman in her twenties or thirties in good health. The rearrangement links TRBV25-1 to TRBJ2-7; the match to TRBD1 covers 7 bases. CDR3 loop: CASLGQYEQYF. For the CDR3, the DNA is TGTGCCAGCCTGGGACAGTACGAGCAGTACTTC.